This passage covers 26 T cell receptor beta chains from one sample sequenced in a study of cytomegalovirus exposure and HLA in healthy donors. The PCR used 60 Vbeta and 13 Jbeta primers. The method was immunoSEQ multiplex PCR; TCRdb's version includes in-frame clones alone and lacks a portion of them. The sample contains roughly 130,000 clones, 75% to 85% of which appear only once. The sample taken for sequencing was PBMCs. The origin of the receptors is a middle-aged man in good health and CMV-seronegative.

The CDR3: CASQTTNEKLFF. The CDR3, as DNA: TGTGCCAGCCAGACAACTAATGAAAAACTGTTTTTT. The chain carries TRBV28 and TRBJ1-4; no clear D. V was cut by 8 bases and J by 0 bases, with 4 bases left in between. The CDR3 spans 12 residues. Germline V gene lookup returns CDR1 MDHEN and CDR2 SYDVKM.

V is TRBV28 and J is TRBJ2-2; 10 bases map to TRBD1. V was clipped by 4 bases and J by 6 bases; unmatched bases: 8. From germline, CDR1 is MDHEN and CDR2 SYDVKM. The CDR3 loop spans 16 amino acids. The DNA of the CDR3 is TGTGCCAGCAGTTCGGGACAGGGGAGGAAGCCCGGGGAGCTGTTTTTT. It encodes CASSSGQGRKPGELFF.

CDR3 sequence: CASSRGEQETQYF. The CDR3 region has the DNA TGTGCCAGCTCACGTGGGGAGCAAGAGACCCAGTACTTC. The genes are TRBV18 and TRBJ2-5; D might be TRBD2 (5 bases). CDR1 KGHSH and CDR2 LQKENI come from the germline V gene. CDR3 length: 13 residues. V was clipped by 4 bases and J by 2 bases, with 8 bases between them.

The chain carries TRBV27 and TRBJ2-5; TRBD2 agrees at 12 bases. The CDR3 covers 17 residues. V shed 5 bases, J shed 2 bases, and the junction held 9 bases outside the gene matches. Germline CDR1 reads MNHEY; CDR2 reads SMNVEV (reference sequence). CDR3: CASSGLAGTRGQETQYF. The CDR3 DNA follows: TGTGCCAGCAGTGGACTAGCGGGAACCAGGGGGCAAGAGACCCAGTACTTC.

Comment on this clone: One junction end does not reproduce the germline sequence, and a read error may be involved. V gene TRBV28 combines with J gene TRBJ2-5, with 14 bases that match TRBD2. Germline CDR1 and CDR2: MDHEN and SYDVKM. This CDR3 region has 18 residues. The CDR3, as DNA: TGTGCCAGCAGTTTGGGACTAGCGGGAGCCCCCGACCACGAGACCCAGTACTTC. Translated: CASSLGLAGAPDHETQYF. Complete variable domain (other parts from reference TRBV28 and TRBJ2-5): DVKVTQSSRYLVKRTGEKVFLECVQDMDHENMFWYRQDPGLGLRLIYFSYDVKMKEKGDIPEGYSVSREKKERFSLILESASTNQTSMYLCASSLGLAGAPDHETQYFGPGTRLLVL.

The rearrangement joins TRBV7-2 to TRBJ2-5, with 9 bases matching TRBD2. The CDR3 has 16 amino acids. CDR1 is SGHTA and CDR2 is FQGNSA in the germline V gene. V shed 5 bases and J 0 bases; nucleotides not matched to a gene: 7. CDR3 amino acids: CASSHRSGGYQETQYF. In DNA form, the CDR3 reads TGTGCCAGCAGCCACCGCAGCGGGGGGTACCAAGAGACCCAGTACTTC.

This sequence joins TRBV6-5 and TRBJ2-7; maybe TRBD2 (6 bases). This CDR3 is 16 amino acids long. Germline V gives CDR1 MNHEY, CDR2 SVGAGI. Trimming took off 0 bases at V and 3 bases at J, with 15 bases between the two ends. Written as DNA, the CDR3 is TGTGCCAGCAGTTACTCGATCCTAGCGCGGGGCTACGAGCAGTACTTC. This translates into CASSYSILARGYEQYF.

The V and J genes are TRBV30 and TRBJ1-1; the match to TRBD1 covers 7 bases. Unmatched junction bases numbered 12, after V lost 4 bases and J lost 10 bases. The CDR3 length is 13 residues. CDR1 is GTSNPN and CDR2 is SVGIG in the germline V gene (reference sequence). The CDR3 reads CAWTEGQARVAFF. CDR3 coding DNA: TGTGCCTGGACCGAAGGACAGGCCCGGGTAGCTTTCTTT.

This clone was found a few times. This sequence joins TRBV5-6 and TRBJ2-1; TRBD2 matches 10 bases. J lost 9 bases, V lost 0 bases, and 6 bases had no gene match. CDR3 size: 15 residues. CDR1 and CDR2 (germline): SGHDT, YYEEEE. The CDR3 loop reads CASSLGLAGASEQFF. The CDR3 nucleotides are TGTGCCAGCAGCTTGGGTCTAGCGGGAGCCAGTGAGCAGTTCTTC.

The chain employs TRBV14 and TRBJ1-6; 11 bases are a match to TRBD1. This CDR3 is built from 14 residues. V lost 6 bases to trimming and J lost 10 bases; unmatched junction nucleotides: 5. CDR1 and CDR2 (germline): SGHDN, FVKESK. The CDR3 DNA reads as TGTGCCAGCAGAACCGGGACAGGGGGGTCACCCCTCCACTTT. Translated: CASRTGTGGSPLHF.

This clone showed up just once. The CDR3 DNA reads TGTGCCAGCAGTGTCCCCGGGACAGGGGGCCGGGATACGCAGTATTTT. Protein: CASSVPGTGGRDTQYF. The chain joins TRBV6-1 to TRBJ2-3; 12 nucleotides match TRBD1. The V segment lost 4 bases and the J segment 6 bases; nucleotides outside the gene matches: 8. The germline CDR1 and CDR2 sequences are MNHNS and SASEGT. The CDR3 length is 16 residues.

V gene TRBV6-5 combines with J gene TRBJ2-1; a possible D gene is TRBD1 (6 bases). CDR1 is MNHEY, CDR2 SVGAGI, per germline. The CDR3 is made up of 14 amino acids. Trimming shortened V by 5 bases and J by 4 bases, and 12 bases separated the two germline ends. CDR3 sequence: CASSNRDKYNEQFF. Written as DNA, the CDR3 is TGTGCCAGCAGTAATCGGGACAAATACAATGAGCAGTTCTTC.

The rearrangement uses TRBV5-1 and TRBJ2-3; 7 nucleotides match TRBD1. V gave up 0 bases and J gave up 4 bases; unmatched junction bases: 8. CDR1 and CDR2 from the germline V gene are SGHRS and YFSETQ. The CDR3 length is 16 residues. CDR3 protein: CASSLVGHRGPDTQYF. In DNA, the CDR3 is TGCGCCAGCAGCTTGGTCGGACACAGGGGTCCAGATACGCAGTATTTT.

The chain carries TRBV29-1 and TRBJ2-5, with D possibly TRBD2 on 6 matching bases. The CDR3 is 12 amino acids. Deletions cut 6 bases from V and 7 bases from J, with 15 bases between. Germline V lookup: CDR1 SQVTM, CDR2 ANQGSEA. The CDR3 reads CSVAAEGGTQYF. CDR3 in DNA: TGCAGCGTCGCGGCCGAGGGAGGGACCCAGTACTTC. Drawing the rest from reference TRBV29-1 and TRBJ2-5, the complete variable domain is SAVISQKPSRDICQRGTSLTIQCQVDSQVTMMFWYRQQPGQSLTLIATANQGSEATYESGFVIDKFPISRPNLTFSTLTVSNMSPEDSSIYLCSVAAEGGTQYFGPGTRLLVL.

V and J are TRBV5-1 and TRBJ1-3; D unclear. This CDR3 contains 14 residues. Germline V gene data show CDR1 as SGHRS and CDR2 as YFSETQ. Trimming removed 1 base from V and 3 bases from J, with 8 bases in between. The CDR3 DNA sequence: TGCGCCAGCAGCTTGCCGGAGGGTGGAAACACCATATATTTT. This encodes CASSLPEGGNTIYF.

The chain recombines TRBV7-8 with TRBJ1-1; no definite D call. Germline V gene lookup returns CDR1 SGHVS and CDR2 FQNEAQ. The CDR3 covers 12 residues. Trimming removed 4 bases at V and 7 bases at J, with 10 bases between. In DNA form, the CDR3 reads TGTGCCAGCAGCTCGGATGGCGGTGAAGCTTTCTTT. It specifies CASSSDGGEAFF. The whole variable domain, filled in from reference TRBV7-8 and TRBJ1-1, reads GAGVSQSPRYKVAKRGQDVALRCDPISGHVSLFWYQQALGQGPEFLTYFQNEAQLDKSGLPSDRFFAERPEGSVSTLKIQRTQQEDSAVYLCASSSDGGEAFFGQGTRLTVV.

To note about this clone: One end of the junction does not line up with germline, which may come from a read error. The gene calls are TRBV2 and TRBJ2-1; a weak D match, TRBD1 (6 bases). Looked up from germline, CDR1 is SNHLY and CDR2 is FYNNEI. The CDR3 is 11 amino acids. This CDR3 reads CASSVRTDEVF. Written as DNA, the CDR3 is TGTGCCAGCAGTGTCAGGACAGATGAAGTCTTC.

CDR3 sequence (DNA): TGCGCCAGCAGGGTAGCGGGACGCAGGGGAACCGGGGAGCTGTTTTTT. Translation gives CASRVAGRRGTGELFF. This chain connects TRBV10-2 to TRBJ2-2; 8 bases are shared with TRBD2. Trimming cost V 6 bases and J 5 bases; bases outside gene matches: 11. In germline, CDR1 is WSHSY, CDR2 SAAADI. This CDR3 has 16 residues.

This clone was counted between two and nine times. The chain carries TRBV6-1 and TRBJ2-5; D perhaps matches TRBD2 (6 bases). The CDR3 covers 13 residues. Trimming pared 8 bases from V and 2 bases from J, leaving 12 bases between. CDR1 and CDR2 (germline): MNHNS, SASEGT. For the CDR3, the DNA is TGTGCCAGCGAATCCGGAGGGCAAGAGACCCAGTACTTC. It is translated as CASESGGQETQYF.

The chain combines TRBV6-1 with TRBJ2-7, with D unclear. The CDR3 spans 11 residues. V was pared by 8 bases and J by 7 bases, with 12 bases between. Germline lookup yields CDR1 MNHNS and CDR2 SASEGT. In nucleotides, the CDR3 is TGTGCCAGCCTTCTAATCAGGGAGCAGTACTTC. Protein product: CASLLIREQYF.

The chain employs TRBV27 and TRBJ2-5; no reliable D call. The CDR3 is made up of 13 amino acids. The V end lost 3 bases, the J end lost 1 base, and 6 bases lay between the germline ends. The V gene's germline CDR1 is MNHEY and CDR2 SMNVEV (reference sequence). CDR3 loop: CASSFPPQETQYF. The CDR3 bases are TGTGCCAGCAGTTTTCCTCCCCAAGAGACCCAGTACTTC.

The chain joins TRBV5-8 to TRBJ2-3; TRBD2 aligns across 9 bases. Per germline, CDR1 SGHTS and CDR2 YDEGEE. The CDR3 runs 15 residues. V dropped 4 bases and J dropped 4; count of bases not matched to a gene: 7. The CDR3 reads CASSMGLARSDTQYF. In DNA form, the CDR3 reads TGTGCCAGCAGCATGGGACTAGCTCGTTCAGATACGCAGTATTTT.

CDR3 in DNA: TGCGCCAGCAGCTCGTCCGGGACAGGGGCTATTCCGAACTACGAGCAGTACTTC. Translated, it gives CASSSSGTGAIPNYEQYF. V usage is TRBV5-1 and J usage is TRBJ2-7, with TRBD1 matching 10 bases. The germline CDR1 and CDR2 sequences are SGHRS and YFSETQ. CDR3 size: 18 residues. V was pared by 3 bases and J by 3 bases, with 15 bases of the junction left unmatched.

J is TRBJ2-1 and V is TRBV29-1; 12 bases line up with TRBD2. Germline V gives CDR1 SQVTM, CDR2 ANQGSEA. V dropped 6 bases and J dropped 4; count of bases not matched to a gene: 13. The CDR3 totals 17 residues. CDR3 amino acids: CSVPSSGRGLFYNEQFF. The CDR3 region has the DNA TGCAGCGTACCGTCTAGCGGGAGGGGTTTATTTTACAATGAGCAGTTCTTC.

The chain has TRBV6-6 and TRBJ1-2; 9 bases agree with TRBD1. Germline loops: CDR1 MNHNY, CDR2 SVGAGI (reference sequence). V shed 6 bases and J 7 bases; nucleotides not matched to a gene: 12. CDR3 length equals 15 residues. CDR3 residues: CASSPSPGQGIGYTF. The CDR3 DNA reads TGTGCCAGCAGCCCCTCACCGGGACAGGGTATTGGCTACACCTTC.

This clone was seen a handful of times. The V and J genes are TRBV6-6 and TRBJ2-7; 7 nucleotides agree with TRBD2. CDR1 is MNHNY and CDR2 is SVGAGI in the germline V gene (reference sequence). This CDR3 has 14 residues. With 2 bases clipped from V and 5 bases from J, the junction kept 6 bases outside the gene matches. This chain's CDR3 is CASSYVGGGNEQYF. CDR3 nucleotides: TGTGCCAGCAGTTACGTTGGGGGGGGAAACGAGCAGTACTTC.